These T cell receptor beta chains were read from a single sample in a study of beta chain features in type 1 diabetes. Measured with immunoSEQ multiplex PCR; TCRdb has only the in-frame clones, and not every one. The data hold 500,000 to 700,000 clones, with roughly a sixth observed a single time. Sequencing was done on a sample of naive CD4+ T cells from blood. The receptors derive from a young man in good health. CDR3s include the opening cysteine and the closing phenylalanine or tryptophan. The order of the fields is J gene, D gene, V gene, clone size, CDR3 protein, CDR3 DNA. D genes are given only for firm matches. The size of a clone is reported for some rows only, either as once, few or many, or as a class for expanded clones.

>TRBJ1-1|TRBD1|TRBV9|few
CASSVAGDRITEAFF
TGTGCCAGCAGCGTCGCTGGGGACAGGATCACTGAAGCTTTCTTT
>TRBJ2-7|.|TRBV7-9|.
CASSPSTLDEQYF
TGTGCCAGCAGCCCTTCCACTCTGGACGAGCAGTACTTC
>TRBJ2-7|.|TRBV23-1|.
CASRTGDMAELYEQYF
TGCGCCAGCAGAACGGGGGATATGGCGGAGCTCTACGAGCAGTACTTC
>TRBJ2-7|.|TRBV2|.
CASSGTSYEQYF
TGTGCCAGCAGTGGGACTTCTTACGAGCAGTACTTC
>TRBJ1-4|TRBD1|TRBV5-6|.
CASSLEDRREKLFF
TGTGCCAGCAGCTTGGAGGACAGGCGTGAAAAACTGTTTTTT
>TRBJ1-4|.|TRBV15|.
CATSGTPHTNEKLFF
TGTGCCACCAGCGGGACCCCTCACACTAATGAAAAACTGTTTTTT
>TRBJ1-1|.|TRBV7-9|few
CASSPGLTNTEAFF
TGTGCCAGCAGCCCGGGGCTGACGAACACTGAAGCTTTCTTT
>TRBJ2-2|TRBD2|TRBV28|.
CASTQAGGPVTGELFF
TGTGCCAGCACCCAGGCGGGAGGGCCGGTCACCGGGGAGCTGTTTTTT
>TRBJ2-1|TRBD1|TRBV5-4|few
CASSQGGQGFNEQFF
TGTGCCAGCAGCCAGGGGGGACAGGGGTTTAATGAGCAGTTCTTC
>TRBJ1-1|.|TRBV29-1|few
CSVGGRINTEAFF
TGCAGCGTTGGGGGCAGAATAAACACTGAAGCTTTCTTT
>TRBJ2-1|TRBD2|TRBV5-1|.
CASSLSSGGNEQFF
TGCGCCAGCAGCTTGTCCAGCGGGGGAAATGAGCAGTTCTTC
>TRBJ2-3|.|TRBV19|many
CASSRAGTDTQYF
TGTGCCAGTAGTAGGGCGGGCACAGATACGCAGTATTTT
>TRBJ2-6|TRBD1|TRBV7-9|.
CASSLGDRGPGANVLTF
TGTGCCAGCAGCTTAGGGGACAGGGGGCCTGGGGCCAACGTCCTGACTTTC
>TRBJ2-7|TRBD2|TRBV29-1|few
CSVESGRGYEQYF
TGCAGCGTTGAAAGCGGGAGGGGTTACGAGCAGTACTTC
>TRBJ1-1|.|TRBV18|.
CASSPEGNTEAFF
TGTGCCAGCTCACCAGAGGGGAACACTGAAGCTTTCTTT
>TRBJ1-5|TRBD1|TRBV5-4|.
CASSPGQGYNQPQHF
TGTGCCAGCAGCCCAGGACAGGGCTACAATCAGCCCCAGCATTTT
>TRBJ2-2|.|TRBV11-2|.
CASSLDGQAPGELFF
TGTGCCAGCAGCTTAGATGGGCAAGCTCCCGGGGAGCTGTTTTTT
>TRBJ1-2|TRBD1|TRBV28|.
CASRPGGTSKGYTF
TGTGCCAGCAGACCAGGGGGGACCTCAAAGGGCTACACCTTC
>TRBJ1-2|.|TRBV7-8|.
CASSEDRYGYTF
TGTGCCAGCAGCGAGGACCGGTATGGCTACACCTTC
>TRBJ2-1|.|TRBV13|.
CASSERGRMSSYNEQFF
TGTGCCAGCAGCGAACGGGGGCGTATGAGCTCCTACAATGAGCAGTTCTTC
>TRBJ2-1|TRBD1|TRBV18|few
CASSQTGLEQFF
TGTGCCAGCTCCCAGACAGGGCTTGAGCAGTTCTTC
>TRBJ2-7|.|TRBV14|few
CASSQGRPGRGYEQYF
TGTGCCAGCAGCCAAGGTAGACCGGGACGGGGCTACGAGCAGTACTTC
>TRBJ2-7|.|TRBV29-1|few
CSVGVFRNPYEQYF
TGCAGCGTCGGGGTCTTTAGGAATCCCTACGAGCAGTACTTC
>TRBJ1-5|TRBD1|TRBV2|many
CASSEEGQGNQPQHF
TGTGCCAGCAGTGAAGAAGGACAGGGCAATCAGCCCCAGCATTTT
>TRBJ2-7|TRBD1|TRBV7-9|.
CASSILTGVEQYF
TGTGCCAGCAGCATCCTCACAGGGGTGGAGCAGTACTTC
>TRBJ1-2|TRBD1|TRBV30|few
CAWSSGQGFYGYTF
TGTGCCTGGAGTTCGGGACAGGGATTCTATGGCTACACCTTC
>TRBJ2-3|TRBD2|TRBV2|.
CASTGLAGGPTDTQYF
TGTGCCAGCACCGGACTAGCGGGGGGGCCGACAGATACGCAGTATTTT
>TRBJ2-7|TRBD1|TRBV4-2|few
CASSQAATGGMQYF
TGTGCCAGCAGCCAAGCCGCGACAGGGGGTATGCAGTACTTC
>TRBJ2-5|.|TRBV7-9|few
CASSLAIYTETQYF
TGTGCCAGCAGCTTAGCTATATATACAGAGACCCAGTACTTC
>TRBJ2-5|.|TRBV7-2|.
CASSLGLQQETQYF
TGTGCCAGCAGCTTAGGGCTACAACAAGAGACCCAGTACTTC
>TRBJ2-2|.|TRBV5-6|.
CASSFVQGTNTGELFF
TGTGCCAGCAGCTTCGTTCAGGGGACCAACACCGGGGAGCTGTTTTTT